This T cell receptor (beta chain) derives from a study of human CD4 T cells and Enterobacteriaceae. Findings and limits, study-wide: Specific clonotypes appeared less expanded ex vivo than cross-reactive ones.

Germline V gene sequence: CDR1 KGHSH, CDR2 LQKENI. This CDR3 contains 17 residues. V gave up 4 bases and J gave up 4 bases; unmatched junction bases: 12. Sorting took every CD4+ cell except CD45RA+CCR7+CD95- naive cells, reaching over 95% purity. For this clone: Its specificity is unknown.

The repertoire was sequenced with immunoSEQ multiplex PCR; TCRdb's copy has only in-frame clones and lacks some. The sample lists about 27,000 clones, around 80% occurring once. The rearrangement joins TRBV18 to TRBJ2-1; the match to TRBD1 covers 8 bases. The specimen was memory CD4+ T cells from blood. The source of this sequence is a human donor in good health. The CDR3 coding sequence is TGTGCCAGCTCACAGAGGACAGGGAACCAAAATTACAATGAGCAGTTCTTC. This codes for CASSQRTGNQNYNEQFF.